The clone carrying this TCR beta chain was seen only a few times. This sample was taken from a study of human T cells and chemical hapten exposure. TCRdb re-called the RACE reads through MiXCR, storing one row per CDR3 protein. The table has roughly 150,000 distinct CDR3 sequences, approximately 30% seen once. Indicated time point: patch test 3, about 24 weeks after DPC sensitization. The sample's treatment: therapeutic diphenylcyclopropenone sensitization with weekly scalp DPC. Germline CDR1 is ENHRY and CDR2 is SYGVKD. The CDR3 covers 13 residues. The junction had 3 bases not matched to a gene; V was cut back by 8 bases and J by 3 bases.

The chain is built from TRBV10-3 and TRBJ2-7; the match to TRBD2 covers 11 bases. Sequenced here: whole blood, sampled in connection with sensitization to the hapten diphenylcyclopropenone (DPC). The TCR comes from a woman aged 18-29 years with alopecia areata. Some clones in this sample may be carry-over from other donors' samples. CDR3 nucleotides: TGTGCCATCGGGACTAGCGGCGACTACGAGCAGTACTTC. It translates to CAIGTSGDYEQYF.